A single sample gave rise to the 18 T cell receptor beta chains below, sequenced in a study of blood T cell repertoires in COVID-19. Measured with immunoSEQ multiplex PCR; TCRdb has only the in-frame clones, and not every one. The sample holds some 320,000 clones; roughly nine tenths are singletons and the top ten take 2.6%. Sequenced: PBMCs or T cells enriched from blood (not recorded which). Receptors were obtained from a man aged 60-69 years who had recovered from COVID-19.

The chain links TRBV6-5 to TRBJ1-1; D is unresolved. The V and J ends lost 2 bases and 0 bases respectively, with 10 bases between them. The CDR3 totals 15 residues. Germline V lookup: CDR1 MNHEY, CDR2 SVGAGI. CDR3 loop: CASSYNPGLNTEAFF. The CDR3 region has the DNA TGTGCCAGCAGTTACAATCCGGGTTTGAACACTGAAGCTTTCTTT.

The chain combines TRBV7-6 with TRBJ1-1, with 9 bases lining up with TRBD1. In germline, CDR1 is SGHVS, CDR2 FNYEAQ. This CDR3 contains 16 residues. J gave up 4 bases and V 1 base, and 7 bases lay outside the gene matches. CDR3 in amino acids: CASSLGQGGRGTEAFF. In nucleotides, the CDR3 is TGTGCCAGCAGCTTAGGACAGGGGGGCCGGGGCACTGAAGCTTTCTTT. The complete variable domain, with remaining parts taken from reference TRBV7-6 and TRBJ1-1, reads GAGVSQSPRYKVTKRGQDVALRCDPISGHVSLYWYRQALGQGPEFLTYFNYEAQQDKSGLPNDRFSAERPEGSISTLTIQRTEQRDSAMYRCASSLGQGGRGTEAFFGQGTRLTVV.

The CDR3 DNA is TGCGCCAGCAGCGATACAGGGGCTGGAAACACCATATATTTT. This translates into CASSDTGAGNTIYF. This chain links TRBV5-1 with TRBJ1-3, with 7 bases aligning to TRBD1. There are 14 residues in the CDR3. The trim removed 4 bases at V and 2 bases at J, leaving 3 bases unmatched. Germline assignment: CDR1 SGHRS and CDR2 YFSETQ.

This chain connects TRBV5-4 to TRBJ1-3; a possible D gene is TRBD1 (5 bases). Germline V gene data show CDR1 as SGHNT and CDR2 as YYREEE (reference sequence). V was pared by 0 bases and J by 8 bases, with 15 bases between. This CDR3 comprises 15 residues. DNA of the CDR3: TGTGCCAGCAGCTTGGATTGGGGCCGGAGGGACACCATATATTTT. Amino acid sequence: CASSLDWGRRDTIYF.

This clone showed up just a few times. The chain links TRBV28 to TRBJ2-3, with 8 bases aligning to TRBD2. The length of the CDR3 is 14 residues. In germline, CDR1 is MDHEN, CDR2 SYDVKM. Trimming at V came to 7 bases and at J to 0 bases, leaving 3 bases not matched to a gene. For the CDR3, the DNA is TGTGCCAGCAATCTAGCGGGTAGCACAGATACGCAGTATTTT. Its translation: CASNLAGSTDTQYF.

J is TRBJ1-2 and V is TRBV2; TRBD1 matches at 7 bases. V shed 4 bases and J 1 base; nucleotides not matched to a gene: 6. The CDR3 contains 15 residues. From germline, CDR1 is SNHLY and CDR2 FYNNEI. CDR3 in DNA: TGTGCCAGCAGTGGACGACAGGGTTTTAACTATGGCTACACCTTC. Translating gives CASSGRQGFNYGYTF.

V gene TRBV9 combines with J gene TRBJ1-5, with 7 positions matching TRBD1. CDR1 is SGDLS and CDR2 is YYNGEE in the germline V gene. CDR3 length: 19 residues. After removal of 0 bases from V and 0 bases from J, the junction contained 12 bases not matched to a gene. DNA of the CDR3: TGTGCCAGCAGCGTAGGGGACAGCGCGCCCAAGTATAGCAATCAGCCCCAGCATTTT. It translates to CASSVGDSAPKYSNQPQHF.

The chain is built from TRBV7-8 and TRBJ1-4; D possibly corresponds to TRBD1 (5 bases). CDR1 SGHVS and CDR2 FQNEAQ come from the germline V gene. This CDR3 contains 17 residues. V was shortened by 2 bases and J by 3 bases, with 16 bases between the two germline ends. In DNA form, the CDR3 reads TGTGCCAGCAGCTTAAGTTCCTTTCGGGGGTCTAATGAAAAACTGTTTTTT. This sequence encodes CASSLSSFRGSNEKLFF.

This clone showed up just once. The J gene is TRBJ2-2, the V gene TRBV19, with TRBD2 identical over 7 bases. V lost 7 bases to trimming and J lost 4 bases; unmatched junction nucleotides: 6. The CDR3 covers 14 residues. Per the germline V gene, CDR1 is LNHDA and CDR2 is SQIVND (reference sequence). CDR3 amino acids: CASNRGLPTGELFF. CDR3 nucleotides: TGTGCCAGTAATAGGGGACTACCCACCGGGGAGCTGTTTTTT.

With respect to this clone: Other nucleotide sequences from this sample produce the same CDR3. This chain connects TRBV9 to TRBJ2-1, with 7 positions matching TRBD1. The CDR3 length is 15 residues. Germline V lookup: CDR1 SGDLS, CDR2 YYNGEE. After removal of 5 bases from V and 1 base from J, the junction contained 6 bases not matched to a gene. The CDR3 nucleotides are TGTGCCAGCAGTGTGACAGGGTCTTCCTACAATGAGCAGTTCTTC. Its translation: CASSVTGSSYNEQFF.

Regarding this clone: Additional DNA sequences in this sample encode the identical CDR3. This CDR3 reads CASSQRGGQPQHF. As DNA, the CDR3 is TGTGCCAGCAGCCAAAGGGGAGGGCAGCCCCAGCATTTT. V gene TRBV3-1 (or the pseudogene TRBV3-2) combines with J gene TRBJ1-5; maybe TRBD1 (5 bases). The germline gives CDR1 LGHDT, CDR2 YNNKEL (reference sequence). This CDR3 is 13 amino acids long. V shed 2 bases and J shed 7 bases, with 9 bases lying between them.

V is TRBV19 and J is TRBJ1-3; TRBD1 matches 7 bases. The CDR3 has 15 residues. Germline V CDR1 and CDR2: LNHDA, SQIVND (reference sequence). V shed 3 bases and J 2 bases; nucleotides not matched to a gene: 4. The CDR3 nucleotides read TGTGCCAGTAGTATTCATGGGACAGCTGGAAACACCATATATTTT. It translates to CASSIHGTAGNTIYF.

This clone was observed once. The rearrangement joins TRBV5-1 to TRBJ1-5; no definite D call. Trimming cost V 4 bases and J 3 bases, with 8 bases left between them. Germline V gives CDR1 SGHRS, CDR2 YFSETQ. The CDR3 sequence is 13 residues long. CDR3 residues: CASSRGSNQPQHF. The CDR3 DNA reads as TGCGCCAGCAGCCGAGGGTCCAATCAGCCCCAGCATTTT.

This chain joins TRBV11-3 and TRBJ2-7, with 7 bases aligning to TRBD1. Losses at the gene ends were 5 bases for V and 2 bases for J; bases not matched to a gene: 9. The CDR3 runs to 15 residues. Germline V lookup: CDR1 SGHNT, CDR2 YENEEA. The CDR3 nucleotides read TGTGCCAGCAGCATATCCGGGACAGCAGCCTACGAGCAGTACTTC. Protein product: CASSISGTAAYEQYF.

This clone occurred once. The chain joins TRBV18 to TRBJ1-2; 8 bases map to TRBD1. The germline V gene has CDR1 KGHSH and CDR2 LQKENI. J gave up 2 bases and V 3 bases, and 11 bases lay outside the gene matches. The CDR3 is 17 amino acids. The CDR3 spells CASSPRTGQSINYGYTF. The CDR3 DNA reads as TGTGCCAGCTCACCGAGGACAGGGCAATCGATAAACTATGGCTACACCTTC.

The J gene is TRBJ1-1, the V gene TRBV5-1; D is possibly TRBD1 (5 bases). The length of the CDR3 is 16 residues. Germline V gives CDR1 SGHRS, CDR2 YFSETQ. V lost 7 bases and J 0 bases, leaving 19 bases between the germline ends. As DNA, the CDR3 is TGCGCCAGCGGGTCGGGGGGAGGACATTTGAACACTGAAGCTTTCTTT. This encodes CASGSGGGHLNTEAFF.

The V gene is TRBV7-9, the J gene TRBJ2-7; 7 bases map to TRBD2. There are 15 residues in the CDR3. In germline, CDR1 is SEHNR, CDR2 FQNEAQ (reference sequence). Unmatched junction bases numbered 9, after V lost 5 bases and J lost 2 bases. The CDR3 loop reads CASSTDSGIAYEQYF. The CDR3 coding sequence is TGTGCCAGCAGCACCGACAGCGGGATTGCCTACGAGCAGTACTTC. The full variable domain, in which reference TRBV7-9 and TRBJ2-7 provide the parts outside the CDR3, is DTGVSQNPRHKITKRGQNVTFRCDPISEHNRLYWYRQTLGQGPEFLTYFQNEAQLEKSRLLSDRFSAERPKGSFSTLEIQRTEQGDSAMYLCASSTDSGIAYEQYFGPGTRLTVT.

This clone has just one count. J is TRBJ1-1 and V is TRBV6-5, with D unclear. Germline V gene sequence: CDR1 MNHEY, CDR2 SVGAGI. There are 11 residues in the CDR3. V lost 10 bases and J lost 7, with 13 bases in between. The CDR3 protein is CATTTAFEAFF. In nucleotides, the CDR3 is TGTGCCACCACCACAGCTTTTGAAGCTTTCTTT.